The sequence of this T cell receptor (beta chain) was determined in a study of shared clonotypes between healthy human individuals. The CDR3 has 15 residues. Trimming removed 1 base from V and 3 bases from J, with 11 bases in between. Looked up from germline, CDR1 is SGHVS and CDR2 is FNYEAQ. TCRdb's copy holds only in-frame clones and misses some; the assay was immunoSEQ multiplex PCR. Of about 510,000 clones in the sample, over 75% are singletons; the top ten hold 12%. As for this clone: Distinct nucleotide sequences in the sample also encode this CDR3.

The TCR sequence derives from a woman between 40 and 50 years old in good health. Some clones in this sample may be carry-over from other donors' samples. The V and J genes are TRBV7-6 and TRBJ2-3; D may match TRBD1 or TRBD2 (6 bases each). Sequenced material: PBMCs. The CDR3 protein is CASSLVGGRTDTQYF. The CDR3 DNA is TGTGCCAGCAGCTTAGTTGGGGGGCGAACAGATACGCAGTATTTT.